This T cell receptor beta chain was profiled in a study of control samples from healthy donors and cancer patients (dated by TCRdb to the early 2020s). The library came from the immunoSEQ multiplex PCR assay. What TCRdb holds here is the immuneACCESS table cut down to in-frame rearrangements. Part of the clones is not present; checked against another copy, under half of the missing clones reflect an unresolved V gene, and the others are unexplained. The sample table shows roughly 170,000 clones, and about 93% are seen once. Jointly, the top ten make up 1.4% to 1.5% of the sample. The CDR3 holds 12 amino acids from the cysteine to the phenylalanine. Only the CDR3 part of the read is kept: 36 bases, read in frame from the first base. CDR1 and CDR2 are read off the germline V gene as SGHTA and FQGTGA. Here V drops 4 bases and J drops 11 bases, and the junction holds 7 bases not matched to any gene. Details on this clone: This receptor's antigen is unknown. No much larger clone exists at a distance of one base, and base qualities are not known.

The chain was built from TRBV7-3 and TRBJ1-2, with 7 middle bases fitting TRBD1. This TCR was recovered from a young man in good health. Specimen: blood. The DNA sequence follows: TGTGCCAGCAGCTCGACAGGGAAAGGTTACACCTTC. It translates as CASSSTGKGYTF.